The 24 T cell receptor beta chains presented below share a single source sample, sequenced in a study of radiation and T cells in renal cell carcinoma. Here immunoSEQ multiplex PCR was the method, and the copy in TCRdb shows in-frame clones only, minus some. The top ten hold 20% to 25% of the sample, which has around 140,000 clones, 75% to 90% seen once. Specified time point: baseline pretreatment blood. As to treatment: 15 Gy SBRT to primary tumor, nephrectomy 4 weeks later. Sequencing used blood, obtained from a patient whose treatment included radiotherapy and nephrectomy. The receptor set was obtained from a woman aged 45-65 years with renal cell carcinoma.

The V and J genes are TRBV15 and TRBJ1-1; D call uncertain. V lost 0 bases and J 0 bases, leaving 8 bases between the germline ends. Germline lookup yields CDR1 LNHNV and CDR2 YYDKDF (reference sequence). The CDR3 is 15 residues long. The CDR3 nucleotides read TGTGCCACCAGCAGAGATGCGCCAGTGAACACTGAAGCTTTCTTT. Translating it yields CATSRDAPVNTEAFF. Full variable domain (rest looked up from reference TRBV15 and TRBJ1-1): DAMVIQNPRYQVTQFGKPVTLSCSQTLNHNVMYWYQQKSSQAPKLLFHYYDKDFNNEADTPDNFQSRRPNTSFCFLDIRSPGLGDTAMYLCATSRDAPVNTEAFFGQGTRLTVV.

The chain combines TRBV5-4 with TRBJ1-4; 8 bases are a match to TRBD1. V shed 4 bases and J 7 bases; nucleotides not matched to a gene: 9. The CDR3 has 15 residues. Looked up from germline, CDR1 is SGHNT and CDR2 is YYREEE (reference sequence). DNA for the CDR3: TGTGCCAGCAGCCCGAAGACAGGGGATCCTGAAAAACTGTTTTTT. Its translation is CASSPKTGDPEKLFF.

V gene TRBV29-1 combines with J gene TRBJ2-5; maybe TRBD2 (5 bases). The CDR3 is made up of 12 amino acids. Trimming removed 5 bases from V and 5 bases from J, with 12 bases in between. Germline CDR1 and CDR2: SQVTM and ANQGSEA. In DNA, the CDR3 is TGCAGCGTTTCGAGGGCCATGGAGACCCAGTACTTC. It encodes CSVSRAMETQYF.

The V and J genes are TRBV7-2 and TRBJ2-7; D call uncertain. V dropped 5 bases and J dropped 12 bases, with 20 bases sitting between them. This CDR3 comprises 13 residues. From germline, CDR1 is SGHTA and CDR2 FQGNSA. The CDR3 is CASSATSSENGYF. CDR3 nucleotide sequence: TGTGCCAGCAGCGCAACGTCCTCAGAGAACGGGTACTTC.

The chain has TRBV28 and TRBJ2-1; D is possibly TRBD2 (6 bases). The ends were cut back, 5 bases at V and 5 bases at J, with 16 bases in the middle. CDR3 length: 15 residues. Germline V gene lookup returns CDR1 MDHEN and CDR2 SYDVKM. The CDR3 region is CASSPTHGGHNEQFF. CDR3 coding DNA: TGTGCCAGCAGTCCTACCCACGGGGGACACAATGAGCAGTTCTTC.

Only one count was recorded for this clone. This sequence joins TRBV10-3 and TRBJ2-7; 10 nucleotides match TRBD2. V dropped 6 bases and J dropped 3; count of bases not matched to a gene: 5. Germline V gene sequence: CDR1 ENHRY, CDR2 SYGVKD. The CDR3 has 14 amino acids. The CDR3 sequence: CAIRRAGGRYEQYF. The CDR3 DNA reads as TGTGCCATCAGGCGAGCGGGGGGGCGCTACGAGCAGTACTTC.

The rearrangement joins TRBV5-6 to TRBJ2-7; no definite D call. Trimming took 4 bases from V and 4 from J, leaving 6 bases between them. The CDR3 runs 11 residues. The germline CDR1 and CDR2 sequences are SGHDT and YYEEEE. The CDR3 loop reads CASSAAYEQYF. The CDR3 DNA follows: TGTGCCAGCAGCGCGGCATACGAGCAGTACTTC.

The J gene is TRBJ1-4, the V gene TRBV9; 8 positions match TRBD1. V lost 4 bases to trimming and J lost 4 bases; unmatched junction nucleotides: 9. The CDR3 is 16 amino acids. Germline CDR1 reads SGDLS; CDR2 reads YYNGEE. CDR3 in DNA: TGTGCCAGCAGCCCCAGGACAGGGAGTGATAATGAAAAACTGTTTTTT. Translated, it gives CASSPRTGSDNEKLFF.

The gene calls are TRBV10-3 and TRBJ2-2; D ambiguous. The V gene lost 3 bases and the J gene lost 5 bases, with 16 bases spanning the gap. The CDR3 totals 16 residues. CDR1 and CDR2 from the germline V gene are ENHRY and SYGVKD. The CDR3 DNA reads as TGTGCCATCAGTGAACGGGCCAAGTCGGATACCGGGGAGCTGTTTTTT. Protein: CAISERAKSDTGELFF.

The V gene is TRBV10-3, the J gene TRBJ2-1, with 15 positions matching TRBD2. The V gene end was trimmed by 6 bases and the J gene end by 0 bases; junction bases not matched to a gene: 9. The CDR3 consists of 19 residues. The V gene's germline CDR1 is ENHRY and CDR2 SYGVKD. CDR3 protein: CAIRAGTSGRTSSYNEQFF. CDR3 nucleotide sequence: TGTGCCATCAGGGCCGGGACTAGCGGGAGGACGAGCTCCTACAATGAGCAGTTCTTC.

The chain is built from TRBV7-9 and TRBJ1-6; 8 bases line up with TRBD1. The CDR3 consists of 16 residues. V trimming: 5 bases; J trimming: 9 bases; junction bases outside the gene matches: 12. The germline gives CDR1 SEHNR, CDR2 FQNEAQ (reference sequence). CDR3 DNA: TGTGCCAGCAGCCCCTTGGGTCAGGGGGCGGGTTCACCCCTCCACTTT. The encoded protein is CASSPLGQGAGSPLHF.

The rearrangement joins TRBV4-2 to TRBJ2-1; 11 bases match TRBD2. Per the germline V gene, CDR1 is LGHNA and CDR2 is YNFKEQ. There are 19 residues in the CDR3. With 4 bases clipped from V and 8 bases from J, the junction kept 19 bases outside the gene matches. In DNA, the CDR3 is TGTGCCAGCAGCCCGAGTAGTTTGAGTGCTAGCGGGAGGTTGTATGAGCAGTTCTTC. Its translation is CASSPSSLSASGRLYEQFF.

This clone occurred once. In DNA form, the CDR3 reads TGTGCCAGCAGTCCAGGGACAAATGAAAAACTGTTTTTT. Protein product: CASSPGTNEKLFF. The chain carries TRBV6-6 and TRBJ1-4, with a tentative D call TRBD1 (6 bases). Trimming pared 5 bases from V and 5 bases from J, leaving 9 bases between. The CDR3 has 13 amino acids. CDR1 and CDR2 (germline): MNHNY, SVGAGI (reference sequence).

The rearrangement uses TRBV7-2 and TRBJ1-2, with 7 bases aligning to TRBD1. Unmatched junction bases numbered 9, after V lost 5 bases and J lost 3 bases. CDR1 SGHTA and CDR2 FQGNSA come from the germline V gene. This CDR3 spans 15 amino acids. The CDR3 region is CASSQGSGGDYGYTF. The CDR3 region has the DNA TGTGCCAGCAGCCAAGGTTCAGGGGGGGACTATGGCTACACCTTC. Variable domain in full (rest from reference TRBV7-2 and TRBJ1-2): GAGVSQSPSNKVTEKGKDVELRCDPISGHTALYWYRQSLGQGLEFLIYFQGNSAPDKSGLPSDRFSAERTGGSVSTLTIQRTQQEDSAVYLCASSQGSGGDYGYTFGSGTRLTVV.

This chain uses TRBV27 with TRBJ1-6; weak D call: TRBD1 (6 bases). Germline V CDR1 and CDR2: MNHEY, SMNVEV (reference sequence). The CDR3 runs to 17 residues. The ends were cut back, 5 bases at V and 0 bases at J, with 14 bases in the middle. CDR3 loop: CASSLNQGSSYNSPLHF. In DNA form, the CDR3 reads TGTGCCAGCAGTCTGAATCAGGGGAGCTCCTATAATTCACCCCTCCACTTT.

In DNA form, the CDR3 reads TGTGCCAGCAGCTCGACAGGGGTTCGAGAAAAACTGTTTTTT. Its translation is CASSSTGVREKLFF. V usage is TRBV28 and J usage is TRBJ1-4; 8 bases fit TRBD1. This CDR3 contains 14 residues. J was trimmed by 8 bases and V by 6 bases; bases with no gene match: 8. Germline V gene sequence: CDR1 MDHEN, CDR2 SYDVKM.

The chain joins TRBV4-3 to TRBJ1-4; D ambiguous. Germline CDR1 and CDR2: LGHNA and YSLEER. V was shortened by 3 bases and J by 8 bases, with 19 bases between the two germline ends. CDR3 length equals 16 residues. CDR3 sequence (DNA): TGCGCCAGCAGCCAGAACCCTACAAGGGAGGGAGAAAAACTGTTTTTT. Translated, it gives CASSQNPTREGEKLFF.

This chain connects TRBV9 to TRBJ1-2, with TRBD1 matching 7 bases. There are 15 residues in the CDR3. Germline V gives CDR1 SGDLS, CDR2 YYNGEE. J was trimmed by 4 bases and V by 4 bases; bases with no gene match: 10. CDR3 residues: CASSPTQGVSYGYTF. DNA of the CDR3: TGTGCCAGCAGCCCCACGCAGGGGGTAAGCTATGGCTACACCTTC. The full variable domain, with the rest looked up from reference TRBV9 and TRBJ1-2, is DSGVTQTPKHLITATGQRVTLRCSPRSGDLSVYWYQQSLDQGLQFLIQYYNGEERAKGNILERFSAQQFPDLHSELNLSSLELGDSALYFCASSPTQGVSYGYTFGSGTRLTVV.

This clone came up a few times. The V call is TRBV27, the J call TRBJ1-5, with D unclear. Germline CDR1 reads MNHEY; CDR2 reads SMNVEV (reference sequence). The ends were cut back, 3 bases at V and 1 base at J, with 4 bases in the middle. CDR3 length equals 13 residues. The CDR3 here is CASSFRSNQPQHF. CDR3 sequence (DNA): TGTGCCAGCAGTTTTAGAAGCAATCAGCCCCAGCATTTT.

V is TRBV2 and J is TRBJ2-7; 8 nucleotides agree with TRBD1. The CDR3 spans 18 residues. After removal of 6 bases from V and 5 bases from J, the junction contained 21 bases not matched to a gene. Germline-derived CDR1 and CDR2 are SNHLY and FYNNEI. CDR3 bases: TGTGCCAGCAGAGAATACCAATCCCTTCAGGGGGCGGTTGACGAGCAGTACTTC. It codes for CASREYQSLQGAVDEQYF. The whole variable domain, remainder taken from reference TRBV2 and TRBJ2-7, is EPEVTQTPSHQVTQMGQEVILRCVPISNHLYFYWYRQILGQKVEFLVSFYNNEISEKSEIFDDQFSVERPDGSNFTLKIRSTKLEDSAMYFCASREYQSLQGAVDEQYFGPGTRLTVT.

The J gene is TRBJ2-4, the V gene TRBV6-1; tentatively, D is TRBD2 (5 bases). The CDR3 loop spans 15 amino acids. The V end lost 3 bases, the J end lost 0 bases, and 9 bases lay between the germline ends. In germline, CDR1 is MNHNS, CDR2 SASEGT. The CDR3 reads CASSDGGLAKNIQYF. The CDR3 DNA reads TGTGCCAGCAGTGACGGAGGCCTAGCCAAAAACATTCAGTACTTC.

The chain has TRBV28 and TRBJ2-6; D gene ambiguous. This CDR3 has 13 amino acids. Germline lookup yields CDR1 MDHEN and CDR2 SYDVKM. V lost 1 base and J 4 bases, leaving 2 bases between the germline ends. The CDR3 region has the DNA TGTGCCAGCAGTTTATCAGGGGCCAACGTCCTGACTTTC. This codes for CASSLSGANVLTF.

The CDR3 coding sequence is TGTGCCAGCAGCCTGGGGACAGGGAAACGAAAACTGTTTTTT. Translating gives CASSLGTGKRKLFF. The V call is TRBV7-2, the J call TRBJ1-4, with 9 bases lining up with TRBD1. After removal of 5 bases from V and 10 bases from J, the junction contained 8 bases not matched to a gene. CDR3 length: 14 residues. CDR1 and CDR2 (germline): SGHTA, FQGNSA.

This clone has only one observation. Written as DNA, the CDR3 is TGTGCCAGCAGCCGTACAGGGGGTAATTCACCCCTCCACTTT. As protein: CASSRTGGNSPLHF. This sequence joins TRBV7-2 and TRBJ1-6, with TRBD1 identical over 8 bases. The V segment lost 5 bases and the J segment 6 bases; nucleotides outside the gene matches: 3. The CDR3 contains 14 residues. The germline CDR1 and CDR2 sequences are SGHTA and FQGNSA.